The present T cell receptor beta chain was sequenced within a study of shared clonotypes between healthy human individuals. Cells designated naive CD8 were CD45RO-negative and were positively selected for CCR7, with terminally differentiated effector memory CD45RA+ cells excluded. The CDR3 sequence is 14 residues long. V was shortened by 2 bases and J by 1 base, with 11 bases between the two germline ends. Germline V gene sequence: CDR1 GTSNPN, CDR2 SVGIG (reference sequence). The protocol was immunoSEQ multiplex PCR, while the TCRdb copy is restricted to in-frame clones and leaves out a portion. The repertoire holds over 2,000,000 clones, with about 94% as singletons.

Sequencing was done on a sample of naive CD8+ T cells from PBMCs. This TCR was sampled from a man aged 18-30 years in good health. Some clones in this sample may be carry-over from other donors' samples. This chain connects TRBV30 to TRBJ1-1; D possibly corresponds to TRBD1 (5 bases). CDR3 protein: CAWSSGGPNTEAFF. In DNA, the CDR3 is TGTGCCTGGAGTTCCGGGGGTCCGAACACTGAAGCTTTCTTT.